There are a few counts of the clone carrying this T cell receptor beta chain. Antigen specificity is unknown. 13 Jbeta primers and 60 Vbeta primers were used for the PCR. The method was immunoSEQ multiplex PCR; TCRdb's version includes in-frame clones alone and lacks a portion of them. The sample yields 99,000 or so clones, 60% to 80% seen once. This entry is derived from a study of cytomegalovirus exposure and HLA in healthy donors. Study-wide results and limits: In an earlier analysis, in approximately 570 donors, most V segments appeared productive either ~87% or ~30% of the time. Most observed TCR sequences were rare, whereas some public TCRs were detected in many donors.

The germline V gene encodes CDR1 MNHNY and CDR2 SVGAGI (reference sequence). Between the trimmed V and J ends, which lost 10 bases and 0 bases, there was a span of 18 bases. The CDR3 sequence is 15 residues long. V and J are TRBV6-6 and TRBJ1-2; TRBD1 might be the D (6 bases). Material for sequencing was PBMCs. This sequence originates from a man in his sixties in good health and CMV-seropositive. The CDR3 reads CATLPGTPANYGYTF. Here the CDR3 DNA reads TGTGCCACTCTCCCAGGGACACCAGCTAACTATGGCTACACCTTC.